This entry is about one T cell receptor (beta chain). Its cognate antigen is unknown. The CDR3 runs 15 residues. V was cut by 4 bases and J by 5 bases, with 15 bases left in between. Germline CDR1 is MGHRA and CDR2 is YSYEKL. Sequenced by immunoSEQ multiplex PCR; TCRdb stores in-frame clones only, minus some. The data show almost 9,500 clones, with about 91% seen just once and over 7.5% held by the top ten. The data were obtained in a study of PD-1 blockade in classical Hodgkin lymphoma. Study results and caveats: Reported findings placed baseline TCR diversity lower in newly diagnosed patients (compared with healthy donors). Repertoire differences have undefined causes, possibly disease activity or prior therapy.

Noted time point: newly diagnosed, previously untreated cHL patient sample. Thawed PBMCs were subjected to magnetic negative selection, which yielded isolated CD8+ T cells. Comparison relied on PBMCs that came from newly diagnosed, untreated classical Hodgkin lymphoma. The sequenced sample consisted of CD8+ T cells from blood. The rearrangement links TRBV4-1 to TRBJ2-4; D remains ambiguous. The sequence derives from a human donor with classical Hodgkin lymphoma. The CDR3: CASSPVLSSENIQYF. In DNA form, the CDR3 reads TGCGCCAGCAGCCCCGTTCTTTCTAGTGAAAACATTCAGTACTTC.